The 14 T cell receptor beta chains presented below share a single source sample, sequenced in a study of T cells in Graves' hyperthyroidism and ophthalmopathy. TCR beta CDR3 sequences were amplified from RNA transcripts. First-round RT-PCR with HTBI primers amplified the TCR CDR3 region. Each CDR3 protein gets one entry after TCRdb re-called the multiplex PCR reads with MiXCR. The profile shows roughly 530,000 distinct CDR3 sequences, 17% of them singletons. Sequenced: blood. These receptors all stem from a woman aged 18-29 years with Graves' ophthalmopathy.

This chain links TRBV24-1 with TRBJ2-3; TRBD1 matches 9 bases. After removal of 1 base from V and 3 bases from J, the junction contained 1 base not matched to a gene. This CDR3 has 15 residues. CDR1 and CDR2 (germline): KGHDR, SFDVKD. CDR3 protein: CATSDLGTGTDTQYF. In nucleotides, the CDR3 is TGTGCCACCAGTGATTTAGGGACAGGGACAGATACGCAGTATTTT.

The J gene is TRBJ2-3, the V gene TRBV19; D is possibly TRBD2 (6 bases). Trimming removed 7 bases from V and 6 bases from J, with 17 bases in between. The CDR3 is 14 residues long. Germline values: CDR1 LNHDA, CDR2 SQIVND (reference sequence). This CDR3 is CASKDSGSADTQYF. Here the CDR3 DNA reads TGTGCCAGTAAGGATAGCGGATCTGCCGATACGCAGTATTTT.

Worth noting for this clonotype: This may be a read error: a much more frequent sequence differs by one nucleotide. The V gene is TRBV28, the J gene TRBJ2-7; TRBD2 aligns across 15 bases. CDR1 is MDHEN and CDR2 is SYDVKM in the germline V gene. Germline trimming cut 7 bases from V and 4 bases from J; bases unmatched to any gene: 5. This CDR3 comprises 15 residues. For the CDR3, the DNA is TGTGCCAGCATCGAAGGGACTAGCGGGAGGTACGAGCAGTACTTC. The encoded protein is CASIEGTSGRYEQYF.

This clonotype was counted at least ten times. J is TRBJ2-2 and V is TRBV11-2; 9 bases match TRBD2. CDR3 length: 15 amino acids. Germline V gene lookup returns CDR1 SGHAT and CDR2 FQNNGV. J was trimmed by 4 bases and V by 5 bases; bases with no gene match: 5. In DNA, the CDR3 is TGTGCCAGCAGCCCCGTAGCGGGGGCCACCGGGGAGCTGTTTTTT. This gives the protein CASSPVAGATGELFF. The whole variable domain, remainder taken from reference TRBV11-2 and TRBJ2-2, is EAGVAQSPRYKIIEKRQSVAFWCNPISGHATLYWYQQILGQGPKLLIQFQNNGVVDDSQLPKDRFSAERLKGVDSTLKIQPAKLEDSAVYLCASSPVAGATGELFFGEGSRLTVL.

The rearrangement links TRBV5-4 to TRBJ1-2; D is possibly TRBD1 (5 bases). This CDR3 contains 14 residues. The germline V and J ends were trimmed by 4 bases and 4 bases, with 14 bases remaining between them. The germline V gene encodes CDR1 SGHNT and CDR2 YYREEE (reference sequence). The CDR3 DNA sequence: TGTGCCAGCAGCCAAGAGGGGCGGCCCTATGGCTACACCTTC. It encodes CASSQEGRPYGYTF. The full variable domain, rest sourced from reference TRBV5-4 and TRBJ1-2, is ETGVTQSPTHLIKTRGQQVTLRCSSQSGHNTVSWYQQALGQGPQFIFQYYREEENGRGNFPPRFSGLQFPNYSSELNVNALELDDSALYLCASSQEGRPYGYTFGSGTRLTVV.

As for this clonotype: One base away lies a much larger clone, so this may be a sequencing read error. The CDR3 bases are TGTGCCTGCAGTTCCCCCCAGAGCTCCTACAATGAGCAGTTCTTC. Its protein product is CACSSPQSSYNEQFF. The V and J genes are TRBV28 and TRBJ2-1, with D unresolved. This CDR3 is built from 15 residues. Germline assignment: CDR1 MDHEN and CDR2 SYDVKM. Full variable domain (missing parts from reference TRBV28 and TRBJ2-1): DVKVTQSSRYLVKRTGEKVFLECVQDMDHENMFWYRQDPGLGLRLIYFSYDVKMKEKGDIPEGYSVSREKKERFSLILESASTNQTSMYLCACSSPQSSYNEQFFGPGTRLTVL.

V usage is TRBV7-3 and J usage is TRBJ2-1; TRBD2 agrees at 13 bases. Germline trimming cut 5 bases from V and 4 bases from J; bases unmatched to any gene: 17. Looked up from germline, CDR1 is SGHTA and CDR2 is FQGTGA. The CDR3 sequence is 20 residues long. DNA of the CDR3: TGTGCCAGCAGCCCCCTCGGGGGTGGACTAGCGGGAGATAGGTACAATGAGCAGTTCTTC. This gives the protein CASSPLGGGLAGDRYNEQFF.

The table lists this clonotype with many counts. The chain links TRBV20-1 to TRBJ1-1, with D maybe TRBD1 (5 bases). Germline assignment: CDR1 DFQATT and CDR2 SNEGSKA (reference sequence). V was clipped by 2 bases and J by 1 base, with 8 bases between them. The CDR3 has 13 residues. The CDR3 here is CSARSRENTEAFF. The CDR3 region has the DNA TGCAGTGCTAGAAGCAGGGAGAACACTGAAGCTTTCTTT.

In this sample, this clonotype turned up a few times. This chain uses TRBV30 with TRBJ1-3; the D gene is possibly TRBD1 (5 bases). This CDR3 is 14 amino acids long. The V end lost 5 bases, the J end lost 0 bases, and 11 bases lay between the germline ends. CDR1 is GTSNPN and CDR2 is SVGIG in the germline V gene (reference sequence). This chain's CDR3 is CAWGGGFSGNTIYF. CDR3 nucleotides: TGTGCCTGGGGGGGGGGGTTCTCTGGAAACACCATATATTTT.

This clonotype was detected many times. The chain joins TRBV30 to TRBJ2-7, with 11 bases that match TRBD2. Trimming at V came to 3 bases and at J to 0 bases, leaving 4 bases not matched to a gene. The CDR3 has 15 amino acids. The germline gives CDR1 GTSNPN, CDR2 SVGIG (reference sequence). As DNA, the CDR3 is TGTGCCTGGAGAGAAACTAGCGGGAGCTCCTACGAGCAGTACTTC. As protein: CAWRETSGSSYEQYF.

In this sample, this clonotype turned up a few times. Being one base from a much bigger clone, this may be a read error. The chain combines TRBV28 with TRBJ1-5; D might be TRBD1 (6 bases). The germline V gene has CDR1 MDHEN and CDR2 SYDVKM. The CDR3 is 15 residues long. V lost 3 bases, J lost 2 bases, and 11 bases lay in between. CDR3 protein: CASSLGRGRNQPQHF. The CDR3 nucleotides are TGTGCCAGCAGTTTGGGGCGGGGGCGCAATCAGCCCCAGCATTTT.

Ten or more counts support this clonotype. This chain joins TRBV3-1 and TRBJ2-7; D assignment may be TRBD1 or TRBD2 (6 bases each). From germline, CDR1 is LGHDT and CDR2 YNNKEL (reference sequence). This CDR3 spans 14 amino acids. V shed 6 bases and J shed 0 bases, with 12 bases lying between them. Here the CDR3 reads CASSGGGHSYEQYF. The CDR3 nucleotides read TGTGCCAGCAGTGGAGGGGGGCACTCCTACGAGCAGTACTTC.

A remark on this clonotype: This may be a read error: a much more frequent sequence differs by one nucleotide. In DNA form, the CDR3 reads TGTGCCACCAGTTTACGGGAAAAAAACACAGATACGCAGTATTTT. This sequence encodes CATSLREKNTDTQYF. The genes are TRBV27 and TRBJ2-3; possible D gene TRBD2, 5 bases. The CDR3 has 15 amino acids. Germline loops: CDR1 MNHEY, CDR2 SMNVEV (reference sequence).

In its sample, this clonotype was seen many times. The rearrangement links TRBV12-3 or TRBV12-4 to TRBJ2-7, with 9 bases matching TRBD1. The CDR3 runs to 13 residues. With V trimmed by 6 bases and J by 6 bases, 6 bases remained unmatched. The CDR3 region is CASSPGQGFEQYF. The CDR3 region has the DNA TGTGCCAGCAGCCCTGGACAGGGGTTCGAGCAGTACTTC.